These 23 T cell receptor beta chains were sequenced from one sample in a study of Ad26.COV2.S vaccination and SARS-CoV-2 variants. Treatment in this sample: some 20 received Ad26.COV2.S at low or high dose, single or two shots; a few received placebo; per-sample allocation not given. Each sample was drawn 63 days after the first injection (of vaccine or placebo). TCRdb's copy holds only in-frame clones and misses some; the assay was immunoSEQ multiplex PCR. The data contain roughly 450,000 clones, 80% to 95% of them singletons. Sequenced material: peripheral blood, taken in a trial of Ad26.COV2.S vaccine versus placebo. The receptors originated from a person between 18 and 59 years old who received the Ad26.COV2.S COVID-19 vaccine or a placebo.

This chain links TRBV27 with TRBJ2-6, with D possibly TRBD2 on 5 matching bases. Trimming cost V 3 bases and J 0 bases, with 12 bases left between them. Germline assignment: CDR1 MNHEY and CDR2 SMNVEV (reference sequence). The CDR3 is made up of 17 amino acids. Here the CDR3 DNA reads TGTGCCAGCAGTTTTAGAGGGATGAGCTCTGGGGCCAACGTCCTGACTTTC. Amino acid sequence: CASSFRGMSSGANVLTF. Full variable domain (remainder filled in from reference TRBV27 and TRBJ2-6): EAQVTQNPRYLITVTGKKLTVTCSQNMNHEYMSWYRQDPGLGLRQIYYSMNVEVTDKGDVPEGYKVSRKEKRNFPLILESPSPNQTSLYFCASSFRGMSSGANVLTFGAGSRLTVL.

This chain connects TRBV6-2 or TRBV6-3 to TRBJ2-5; no clear D. Trimming stripped 1 base from V and 2 bases from J, with 5 bases between. The CDR3 length is 13 residues. The germline V gene has CDR1 MNHEY and CDR2 SVGEGT. The CDR3 bases are TGTGCCAGCAGTTACTGGAATCAAGAGACCCAGTACTTC. Its translation is CASSYWNQETQYF.

CDR3 in DNA: TGCGCCAGCAGCGATCAACTAGCGGGAGTGACTTTAAGCACAGATACGCAGTATTTT. Amino acid sequence: CASSDQLAGVTLSTDTQYF. This chain links TRBV10-1 with TRBJ2-3; TRBD2 aligns across 11 bases. This CDR3 is built from 19 residues. The J segment lost 0 bases and the V segment lost 6 bases, leaving 14 bases of the junction unmatched. Per germline, CDR1 WNHNN and CDR2 SYGVQD (reference sequence).

This clone was seen once. The chain employs TRBV18 and TRBJ1-2; D gene uncertain. Germline V gene lookup returns CDR1 KGHSH and CDR2 LQKENI. The CDR3 is 13 amino acids. Trimming shortened V by 0 bases and J by 10 bases, and 12 bases separated the two germline ends. The CDR3 is CASSPPVGMDYTF. The DNA of the CDR3 is TGTGCCAGCTCACCACCGGTGGGGATGGACTACACCTTC.

This sequence joins TRBV5-4 and TRBJ1-1, with TRBD1 matching over 7 bases. Germline V lookup: CDR1 SGHNT, CDR2 YYREEE (reference sequence). The V and J ends lost 5 bases and 1 base, in that order; junction bases with no gene match: 5. The CDR3 contains 14 residues. CDR3 region: CASSSGTANTEAFF. CDR3 nucleotide sequence: TGTGCCAGCAGTTCTGGGACAGCGAACACTGAAGCTTTCTTT.

V usage is TRBV3-1 (or the pseudogene TRBV3-2) and J usage is TRBJ1-5; unclear D gene. Trimming took 8 bases from V and 2 from J, leaving 7 bases between them. CDR1 and CDR2 from the germline V gene are LGHDT and YNNKEL (reference sequence). This CDR3 has 12 amino acids. The CDR3 sequence: CASQYRNQPQHF. The CDR3 nucleotides read TGTGCCAGCCAATACCGCAATCAGCCCCAGCATTTT.

The V and J genes are TRBV7-9 and TRBJ2-4; TRBD2 aligns across 10 bases. The germline V gene has CDR1 SEHNR and CDR2 FQNEAQ (reference sequence). J was trimmed by 6 bases and V by 0 bases; bases with no gene match: 8. The CDR3 loop spans 17 amino acids. The CDR3 region is CASSLASSGSPGNIQYF. In DNA, the CDR3 is TGTGCCAGCAGCTTAGCTTCTAGCGGGAGTCCGGGAAACATTCAGTACTTC.

The gene calls are TRBV14 and TRBJ2-7; 7 bases fit TRBD1. Germline CDR1 reads SGHDN; CDR2 reads FVKESK. Losses at the gene ends were 4 bases for V and 6 bases for J; bases not matched to a gene: 12. This CDR3 has 15 amino acids. CDR3 residues: CASSLLGGSRREQYF. The CDR3 DNA reads TGTGCCAGCAGCCTCCTAGGGGGCAGCCGGCGCGAGCAGTACTTC.

The chain carries TRBV9 and TRBJ2-6; D is perhaps TRBD1 or TRBD2 (6 bases each). There are 17 residues in the CDR3. CDR1 SGDLS and CDR2 YYNGEE come from the germline V gene. V was pared by 0 bases and J by 0 bases, with 10 bases between. The CDR3 protein is CASSVAGGHSGANVLTF. The CDR3 DNA sequence: TGTGCCAGCAGCGTAGCCGGGGGACACTCTGGGGCCAACGTCCTGACTTTC.

The V and J genes are TRBV28 and TRBJ2-1; 11 nucleotides align to TRBD2. The CDR3 runs to 16 residues. CDR1 is MDHEN, CDR2 SYDVKM, per germline. V was clipped by 4 bases and J by 5 bases; unmatched bases: 7. CDR3 DNA sequence: TGTGCCAGCAGTTCCCTGACTAGCGGGAAAAACAATGAGCAGTTCTTC. It yields the protein CASSSLTSGKNNEQFF.

This chain links TRBV7-2 with TRBJ1-4, with D maybe TRBD1 (6 bases). Germline V CDR1 and CDR2: SGHTA, FQGNSA. With 0 bases removed from V and 3 bases from J, the gap between germline ends came to 14 bases. The CDR3 loop spans 17 amino acids. The CDR3 DNA is TGTGCCAGCAGCTTAGCTGGGGGGGCGCTGGCTAATGAAAAACTGTTTTTT. This codes for CASSLAGGALANEKLFF.

The rearrangement links TRBV27 to TRBJ1-5; D possibly corresponds to TRBD1 (5 bases). This CDR3 spans 15 amino acids. Germline V lookup: CDR1 MNHEY, CDR2 SMNVEV (reference sequence). The V gene lost 3 bases and the J gene lost 2 bases, with 11 bases spanning the gap. In DNA, the CDR3 is TGTGCCAGCAGTTTCGGGGGGTATGGCAATCAGCCCCAGCATTTT. Protein sequence: CASSFGGYGNQPQHF.

The chain recombines TRBV5-1 with TRBJ1-3; the D gene is possibly TRBD1 (6 bases). Germline lookup yields CDR1 SGHRS and CDR2 YFSETQ. CDR3 length: 15 residues. The germline V and J ends were trimmed by 4 bases and 1 base, with 12 bases remaining between them. The CDR3 loop is CASSEGQPSGNTIYF. The CDR3 DNA is TGCGCCAGCAGCGAAGGACAGCCTTCTGGAAACACCATATATTTT. The whole variable domain, filled in from reference TRBV5-1 and TRBJ1-3, reads KAGVTQTPRYLIKTRGQQVTLSCSPISGHRSVSWYQQTPGQGLQFLFEYFSETQRNKGNFPGRFSGRQFSNSRSEMNVSTLELGDSALYLCASSEGQPSGNTIYFGEGSWLTVV.

The genes are TRBV18 and TRBJ2-3; 12 bases line up with TRBD2. The CDR3 sequence is 16 residues long. Losses at the gene ends were 6 bases for V and 4 bases for J; bases not matched to a gene: 8. Germline CDR1 is KGHSH and CDR2 is LQKENI. The CDR3 loop is CASSAGLAGLADTQYF. The CDR3 bases are TGTGCCAGCTCCGCCGGACTAGCGGGACTGGCAGATACGCAGTATTTT.

In nucleotides, the CDR3 is TGTGCCAGCACTGGCAGGCTCGGCATTCAGTACTTC. This sequence encodes CASTGRLGIQYF. The rearrangement links TRBV28 to TRBJ2-4; D unresolved. Trimming left V 7 bases short and J 9 bases short, with 13 bases between. This CDR3 contains 12 residues. CDR1 and CDR2 (germline): MDHEN, SYDVKM.

The V gene is TRBV19, the J gene TRBJ1-2; 8 nucleotides agree with TRBD1. V was pared by 1 base and J by 8 bases, with 9 bases of the junction left unmatched. Germline CDR1 reads LNHDA; CDR2 reads SQIVND (reference sequence). The CDR3 totals 15 residues. CDR3: CASSIGSTGVKGYTF. CDR3 nucleotide sequence: TGTGCCAGTAGTATAGGTTCGACAGGGGTGAAAGGCTACACCTTC.

This chain joins TRBV30 and TRBJ2-5, with 7 bases that match TRBD2. The CDR3 loop spans 15 amino acids. V gave up 0 bases and J gave up 4 bases; unmatched junction bases: 8. Germline CDR1 and CDR2: GTSNPN and SVGIG (reference sequence). CDR3 in amino acids: CAWSVRSGTGETQYF. The CDR3 region has the DNA TGTGCCTGGAGTGTACGGAGCGGGACGGGAGAGACCCAGTACTTC.

The genes are TRBV5-1 and TRBJ2-7; 10 positions match TRBD2. Trimming removed 4 bases from V and 6 bases from J; junction bases left unmatched: 7. CDR1 SGHRS and CDR2 YFSETQ come from the germline V gene. The CDR3 loop spans 14 amino acids. CDR3 loop: CASSRTSGAVEQYF. CDR3 coding DNA: TGCGCCAGCAGCAGAACTAGCGGGGCTGTCGAGCAGTACTTC.

The chain is built from TRBV4-3 and TRBJ2-1; possible D gene TRBD1, 8 bases. The germline gives CDR1 LGHNA, CDR2 YSLEER. The CDR3 is 21 residues long. V lost 1 base to trimming and J lost 7 bases, with 32 bases between them. This chain's CDR3 is CASSQGVVQGAWTSYGNEQFF. Here the CDR3 DNA reads TGCGCCAGCAGCCAAGGGGTAGTCCAGGGGGCTTGGACTAGTTACGGTAATGAGCAGTTCTTC.

The rearrangement uses TRBV28 and TRBJ2-6; TRBD1 matches 8 bases. CDR3 size: 15 residues. With 5 bases clipped from V and 4 bases from J, the junction kept 4 bases outside the gene matches. Germline V gives CDR1 MDHEN, CDR2 SYDVKM. The CDR3 is CASSHRGTGANVLTF. The CDR3 DNA reads TGTGCCAGCAGTCACAGGGGGACCGGGGCCAACGTCCTGACTTTC.

This chain uses TRBV29-1 with TRBJ1-5, with D possibly matching TRBD1 (5 bases). V lost 5 bases to trimming and J lost 4 bases, with 15 bases between them. From germline, CDR1 is SQVTM and CDR2 ANQGSEA. The CDR3 totals 14 residues. The CDR3 nucleotides read TGCAGCGTTCCTCCTCGGGGCAGAAATCAGCCCCAGCATTTT. It yields the protein CSVPPRGRNQPQHF.

V is TRBV29-1 and J is TRBJ1-3; possible D gene TRBD1, 5 bases. Trimming left V 7 bases short and J 1 base short, with 8 bases between. The CDR3 is made up of 12 amino acids. From germline, CDR1 is SQVTM and CDR2 ANQGSEA. The DNA of the CDR3 is TGCAGCGCCCGGACATCTGGAAACACCATATATTTT. This gives the protein CSARTSGNTIYF.

The chain links TRBV4-3 to TRBJ2-1; possibly TRBD1 or TRBD2 for D (6 bases each). The V end lost 0 bases, the J end lost 0 bases, and 15 bases lay between the germline ends. The germline gives CDR1 LGHNA, CDR2 YSLEER. The CDR3 loop spans 18 amino acids. CDR3 sequence reads: CASSQEGAEGGSYNEQFF. DNA of the CDR3: TGCGCCAGCAGCCAAGAGGGCGCGGAGGGGGGCTCCTACAATGAGCAGTTCTTC.